This entry lists 4 T cell receptor beta chains sequenced from one sample in a study of blood T cell repertoires in COVID-19 (dated by TCRdb to 2018 to 2021). The method was the immunoSEQ multiplex PCR assay. Here the immuneACCESS table is served through TCRdb, limited to in-frame sequences with V and J called. Missing clones are a known gap in these copies; in checked studies unresolved V genes cover under half, and the rest lacks a known reason. A total of around 150,000 clones appear in this sample, about four fifths of them only once. The ten top clones hold around 3.2% of the sample. Sequencing was carried out using PBMCs or T cells enriched from blood (not recorded which). These receptors were obtained from a woman aged 60-75 years who had recovered from COVID-19.

This clone was detected ten times or more. The rearrangement links TRBV10-1 to TRBJ2-2; the match to TRBD1 covers 7 bases. The CDR3 extends over 15 amino acids. J gave up 5 bases and V 3 bases, and 6 bases lay outside the gene matches. Germline values: CDR1 WNHNN, CDR2 SYGVQD (reference sequence). As DNA, the CDR3 is TGCGCCAGCAGTGACTGGGACAGTTCGACCGGGGAGCTGTTTTTT. It codes for CASSDWDSSTGELFF.

In its sample, this clone was seen once. The chain uses TRBV14 and TRBJ1-1; tentatively, D is TRBD1 (5 bases). Trimming left V 1 base short and J 1 base short, with 7 bases between. The CDR3 is 14 residues long. Germline V gene data show CDR1 as SGHDN and CDR2 as FVKESK. The DNA of the CDR3 is TGTGCCAGCAGCCAAGTTGACAGGAACACTGAAGCTTTCTTT. Amino acid sequence: CASSQVDRNTEAFF.

This chain uses TRBV30 with TRBJ1-6, with 11 bases lining up with TRBD1. Per the germline V gene, CDR1 is GTSNPN and CDR2 is SVGIG (reference sequence). The CDR3 has 15 residues. V trimming: 3 bases; J trimming: 9 bases; junction bases outside the gene matches: 7. The CDR3 loop is CAWRPGTGGFSPLHF. The CDR3 DNA reads as TGTGCCTGGAGGCCAGGGACAGGGGGTTTTTCACCCCTCCACTTT.

The chain couples TRBV7-3 to TRBJ1-2; 10 bases fit TRBD1. Germline loops: CDR1 SGHTA, CDR2 FQGTGA. The trim removed 5 bases at V and 0 bases at J, leaving 3 bases unmatched. This CDR3 has 15 amino acids. The CDR3 loop reads CASSQGQGANYGYTF. The CDR3 DNA reads TGTGCCAGCAGCCAAGGACAGGGGGCTAACTATGGCTACACCTTC. The full variable domain, rest sourced from reference TRBV7-3 and TRBJ1-2, is GAGVSQTPSNKVTEKGKYVELRCDPISGHTALYWYRQSLGQGPEFLIYFQGTGAADDSGLPNDRFFAVRPEGSVSTLKIQRTERGDSAVYLCASSQGQGANYGYTFGSGTRLTVV.